In its sample, the clone carrying this T cell receptor beta chain was seen a few times. Amplification of TCR beta CDR3 regions used RNA as the template. A first-round RT-PCR of the TCR CDR3 used the HTBI primer set. One entry per CDR3 protein, called by TCRdb with MiXCR from the multiplex PCR reads. Of more than 550,000 distinct CDR3 sequences detected, around a sixth appear once; the ten largest clones hold about 16%. This specimen belongs to a study of T cells in Graves' hyperthyroidism and ophthalmopathy. Sequenced: blood. This sequence was found in a man in his fifties with Graves' hyperthyroidism.

CDR3 nucleotide sequence: TGCAGCGTAGTAGACAGGGGGGCCTATGGCTACACCTTC. Protein: CSVVDRGAYGYTF. The chain has TRBV29-1 and TRBJ1-2, with 9 bases lining up with TRBD1. After removal of 6 bases from V and 4 bases from J, the junction contained 6 bases not matched to a gene. CDR1 and CDR2 (germline): SQVTM, ANQGSEA. The CDR3 is made up of 13 amino acids.